The sequence of this TCR beta chain was determined in a study of a mutant IDH1 vaccine in newly diagnosed glioma. Produced via immunoSEQ multiplex PCR; TCRdb's table is partial and in-frame only. Of 85,000 to 100,000 clones in the sample, around four fifths were seen once. Specified time point: baseline, week 1 (first vaccination visit). As for treatment: pre-vaccination baseline after standard-of-care therapy. There are 16 residues in the CDR3. CDR1 and CDR2 from the germline V gene are MDHEN and SYDVKM. Trimming took off 8 bases at V and 0 bases at J, with 17 bases between the two ends. The chain combines TRBV28 with TRBJ2-1, with D unresolved. Specimen: PBMCs, collected from a glioma patient treated with radiotherapy, temozolomide or both. The receptor was isolated from a man aged 40-50 years with glioma. CDR3 bases: TGTGCCAGCCAACCTCTGGGCGGAAGCTCCTACAATGAGCAGTTCTTC. Translating it yields CASQPLGGSSYNEQFF.